This TCR beta chain was found in a study of beta chain features in type 1 diabetes. Whole-study findings and limits: All four CD4+ subsets from Type 1 diabetes patients carried moderately but significantly shorter TCRB CDR3s.

As concerns this clone: Its antigen is as yet unknown.

Expressed TCRB transcripts were sequenced, since all the RNA that had been isolated was reverse transcribed. Clones were sequenced by immunoSEQ multiplex PCR, and TCRdb holds only the in-frame ones, with some missing. The sample contains about 170,000 clones, under 9.5% of which appear only once. The specimen was central memory CD4+ T cells from blood. This TCR came from a man aged 18 to 30 with type 1 diabetes.

CDR3 loop: CASNSTRPQHF. CDR3 in DNA: TGCGCCAGCAACTCGACTCGGCCCCAGCATTTT. The rearrangement uses TRBV5-1 and TRBJ1-5; no clear D. V gave up 6 bases and J gave up 9 bases, with 10 bases separating them. CDR3 length: 11 residues. The germline CDR1 and CDR2 sequences are SGHRS and YFSETQ.